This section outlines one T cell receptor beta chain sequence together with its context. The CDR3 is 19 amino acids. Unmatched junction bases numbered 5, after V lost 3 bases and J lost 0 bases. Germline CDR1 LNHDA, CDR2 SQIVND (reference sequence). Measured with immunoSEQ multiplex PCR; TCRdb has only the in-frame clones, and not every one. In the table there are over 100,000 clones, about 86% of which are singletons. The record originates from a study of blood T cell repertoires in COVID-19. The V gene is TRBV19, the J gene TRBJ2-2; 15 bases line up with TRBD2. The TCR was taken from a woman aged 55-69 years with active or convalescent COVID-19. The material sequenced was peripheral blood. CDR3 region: CASSIPGLAGGANTGELFF. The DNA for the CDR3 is TGTGCCAGTAGTATCCCGGGACTAGCGGGAGGCGCGAACACCGGGGAGCTGTTTTTT.